This TCR beta chain was recorded in a study of cytomegalovirus exposure and HLA in healthy donors. The germline V gene encodes CDR1 MDHEN and CDR2 SYDVKM. V lost 0 bases to trimming and J lost 1 base, with 6 bases between them. The CDR3 extends over 14 amino acids. As regards this clone: No antigen is known for it.

Vbeta (60) and Jbeta (13) primers were used in the PCR. The method was immunoSEQ multiplex PCR; TCRdb's version includes in-frame clones alone and lacks a portion of them. The sample includes 150,000 to 200,000 clones. Overall study results and limits: Usually a TCR sequence was rare, but some public TCRs were found in many donors. Based on reports, TCR beta sequences accurately predicted HLA-A and HLA-B alleles for most subjects. Among immune exposure information, only CMV serostatus was available.

The chain couples TRBV28 to TRBJ1-1; possibly TRBD1 for D (5 bases). What was sequenced was PBMCs. The sequence was obtained from a man in his thirties or forties in good health and CMV-seronegative. The CDR3 loop is CASSLWQGNTEAFF. CDR3 nucleotide sequence: TGTGCCAGCAGTTTATGGCAGGGGAACACTGAAGCTTTCTTT.